These T cell receptor beta chains were read from a single sample in a study of beta chain features in type 1 diabetes. The data were produced by immunoSEQ multiplex PCR, yet TCRdb's version contains in-frame clones alone and is incomplete. The sample has under 350,000 clones, around 7.8% seen once; the top ten hold about 0.93%. The specimen was central memory CD4+ T cells from blood. These receptors were taken from a woman aged 18-30 years in good health. Both conserved end residues are part of each CDR3. D genes are given only for firm matches. Size is omitted from some rows. Given values are once, few, many or a class for expanded clones.

size	V	D	J	CDR3	DNA
few	TRBV29-1	NA	TRBJ1-2	CSVGAIGSNPYGYTF	TGCAGCGTTGGCGCGATAGGCAGTAACCCCTATGGCTACACCTTC
few	TRBV15	TRBD1	TRBJ1-1	CATSPRTGLTNTEAFF	TGTGCCACCAGCCCTCGGACAGGGCTAACAAACACTGAAGCTTTCTTT
few	TRBV7-6	NA	TRBJ2-1	CASSPFGGASFSYNEQFF	TGTGCCAGCAGCCCCTTTGGTGGGGCGTCCTTCTCCTACAATGAGCAGTTCTTC
NA	TRBV11-2	NA	TRBJ2-1	CASTPTGSPIAYNEQFF	TGTGCCAGCACCCCGACGGGCTCACCTATCGCCTACAATGAGCAGTTCTTC
NA	TRBV2	TRBD1	TRBJ1-1	CASSGSTGTTEAFF	TGTGCCAGCAGTGGCTCGACAGGGACCACTGAAGCTTTCTTT
NA	TRBV9	NA	TRBJ2-7	CASSPRSGTTYEQYF	TGTGCCAGCAGCCCCCGGAGCGGGACAACCTACGAGCAGTACTTC
few	TRBV7-9	NA	TRBJ1-6	CASSFGTANSPLHF	TGTGCCAGCAGCTTCGGGACTGCGAATTCACCCCTCCACTTT
NA	TRBV5-5	NA	TRBJ2-5	CASSSSGNRQETQYF	TGTGCCAGCAGCTCCTCGGGAAATCGGCAAGAGACCCAGTACTTC
NA	TRBV10-3	NA	TRBJ1-4	CAISDRLNEKLFF	TGTGCCATCAGCGACAGACTAAATGAAAAACTGTTTTTT
few	TRBV2	NA	TRBJ2-6	CASSEIRAGANVLTF	TGTGCCAGCAGTGAAATTAGGGCTGGGGCCAACGTCCTGACTTTC
few	TRBV29-1	NA	TRBJ2-1	CSGGRSRNEQFF	TGCAGCGGTGGGAGGTCTAGGAATGAGCAGTTCTTC
NA	TRBV30	NA	TRBJ2-7	CARYGVGSYEQYF	TGTGCCCGATACGGTGTAGGCTCCTACGAGCAGTACTTC
NA	TRBV7-2	NA	TRBJ1-1	CASSLWPGAGVAFF	TGTGCCAGCAGCTTATGGCCGGGGGCGGGAGTAGCTTTCTTT
few	TRBV4-3	NA	TRBJ1-1	CASSQEGDGWNTEAFF	TGCGCCAGCAGCCAAGAAGGTGACGGATGGAACACTGAAGCTTTCTTT
many	TRBV7-9	NA	TRBJ1-4	CASRETATNEKLFF	TGTGCCAGCCGCGAGACAGCAACTAATGAAAAACTGTTTTTT
many	TRBV7-6	NA	TRBJ1-1	CASTYSTGNTEAFF	TGTGCCAGCACCTACTCGACAGGGAACACTGAAGCTTTCTTT
few	TRBV29-1	TRBD1	TRBJ1-1	CSVRQGSEAFF	TGCAGCGTTAGACAGGGCTCTGAAGCTTTCTTT
NA	TRBV7-9	NA	TRBJ1-3	CASSHQGQGNTIYF	TGTGCCAGCAGCCATCAGGGACAAGGAAACACCATATATTTT
NA	TRBV6-6	TRBD1	TRBJ1-2	CASSGGQDYGYTF	TGTGCCAGCAGTGGCGGACAGGACTATGGCTACACCTTC
many	TRBV7-9	NA	TRBJ1-5	CASSLGGSQPQHF	TGTGCCAGCAGCTTAGGGGGATCTCAGCCCCAGCATTTT
few	TRBV28	TRBD2	TRBJ2-1	CASSFGSGRPRSYNEQFF	TGTGCCAGCAGTTTCGGTAGCGGGAGGCCGCGCTCCTACAATGAGCAGTTCTTC
few	TRBV9	TRBD1	TRBJ1-2	CASSPGDSAFYGYTF	TGTGCCAGCAGCCCTGGGGACAGCGCGTTCTATGGCTACACCTTC
NA	TRBV15	NA	TRBJ1-2	CATSPRREGYGYTF	TGTGCCACCAGCCCCCGCAGGGAGGGATATGGCTACACCTTC
NA	TRBV5-6	NA	TRBJ2-2	CASSLFGTLYSNTGELFF	TGTGCCAGCAGCTTGTTCGGCACCCTTTACTCGAACACCGGGGAGCTGTTTTTT
few	TRBV14	NA	TRBJ1-1	CASSLIGGGTEAFF	TGTGCCAGCAGCCTCATAGGGGGGGGCACTGAAGCTTTCTTT
NA	TRBV11-3	NA	TRBJ2-1	CASSLLGYEQFF	TGTGCCAGCAGCTTGTTAGGGTATGAGCAGTTCTTC
NA	TRBV6-5	TRBD1	TRBJ2-7	CASRTGANYEQYF	TGTGCCAGCAGGACAGGGGCTAACTACGAGCAGTACTTC
NA	TRBV6-6	NA	TRBJ2-3	CASRHKTTQYF	TGTGCCAGCAGGCACAAGACCACGCAGTATTTT
NA	TRBV5-1	NA	TRBJ2-7	CASSSTTRSYEQYF	TGCGCCAGCAGTTCTACAACACGCTCCTACGAGCAGTACTTC
NA	TRBV5-4	NA	TRBJ1-1	CASSLATRNTEAFF	TGTGCCAGCAGCTTGGCCACGAGGAACACTGAAGCTTTCTTT
few	TRBV30	NA	TRBJ1-2	CAWSVKGTLYGYTF	TGTGCCTGGAGTGTAAAGGGGACCCTTTATGGCTACACCTTC
many	TRBV9	TRBD1	TRBJ1-1	CASSVAVGQGRAFF	TGTGCCAGCAGCGTAGCCGTCGGACAGGGGAGAGCTTTCTTT
NA	TRBV7-2	TRBD2	TRBJ2-4	CASSQRLAGGDKNIQYF	TGTGCCAGCAGCCAGAGACTAGCGGGGGGAGACAAAAACATTCAGTACTTC
many	TRBV4-3	NA	TRBJ2-1	CASSPRRVTYNEQFF	TGCGCCAGCAGCCCCCGAAGGGTAACCTACAATGAGCAGTTCTTC
NA	TRBV6-5	TRBD1	TRBJ2-3	CASSYAQGVGDTQYF	TGTGCCAGCAGTTACGCACAGGGGGTTGGAGATACGCAGTATTTT
few	TRBV18	NA	TRBJ1-2	CASSPGTPYGYTF	TGTGCCAGCTCACCTGGGACTCCCTATGGCTACACCTTC
NA	TRBV6-1	NA	TRBJ2-7	CASSRTLNGEQYF	TGTGCCAGCAGCCGGACCCTCAACGGCGAGCAGTACTTC
many	TRBV6-6	NA	TRBJ2-6	CASSVRQSSGANVLTF	TGTGCCAGCAGTGTCAGGCAGAGCTCTGGGGCCAACGTCCTGACTTTC
NA	TRBV28	NA	TRBJ2-5	CASGAGTRETQYF	TGTGCCTCTGGCGCGGGAACCCGAGAGACCCAGTACTTC
many	TRBV10-3	NA	TRBJ1-2	CAISPANNYGYTF	TGTGCCATCAGCCCTGCAAACAACTATGGCTACACCTTC
NA	TRBV14	NA	TRBJ1-1	CASSPRTSGTLGTEAFF	TGTGCCAGCAGCCCACGAACATCGGGCACCCTCGGCACTGAAGCTTTCTTT
NA	TRBV30	NA	TRBJ1-1	CAWSSGPTKGAFF	TGTGCCTGGAGTTCAGGCCCCACAAAGGGAGCTTTCTTT
NA	TRBV7-6	NA	TRBJ1-1	CASSLAHGENTEAFF	TGTGCCAGCAGCTTAGCCCACGGGGAGAACACTGAAGCTTTCTTT
few	TRBV29-1	NA	TRBJ1-2	CSVEGPLSGYGYTF	TGCAGCGTTGAGGGGCCCCTAAGCGGCTATGGCTACACCTTC
NA	TRBV7-9	NA	TRBJ2-3	CASSLDRDTQYF	TGTGCCAGCAGCCTTGATAGGGATACGCAGTATTTT
NA	TRBV19	NA	TRBJ2-5	CASSVQTARGQETQYF	TGTGCCAGTAGTGTCCAGACAGCAAGGGGCCAAGAGACCCAGTACTTC